The present T cell receptor (beta chain) was sequenced within a study of T cell responses to AZD1222 COVID-19 vaccine. Study details: Pooled together were second doses at about 4 or about 12 weeks.

The study, taken as a whole, reports: Nearly half of spike-specific TCRs reportedly target unmutated variant regions. A mostly white British donor set with more females was recruited, and clonal diversity was possibly underestimated.

Notes on this clone: Its target is not known.

Method: immunoSEQ multiplex PCR; TCRdb's copy keeps in-frame clones and lacks some. The sample carries 150,000 or so clones, 85% to 90% recorded once. The source is an adult in good health. The input for sequencing was peripheral blood, taken on day 0 of AZD1222 vaccination.

The CDR3 DNA sequence: TGTGCCAGCACCCTTCAAGGGGGGTTCCAAGAGACCCAGTACTTC. The encoded protein is CASTLQGGFQETQYF. This chain joins TRBV5-6 and TRBJ2-5; D assignment may be TRBD1 or TRBD2 (6 bases each). This CDR3 region has 15 residues. CDR1 and CDR2 from the germline V gene are SGHDT and YYEEEE. Trimming pared 6 bases from V and 1 base from J, leaving 16 bases between.